These T cell receptor beta chains were read from a single sample in a study of cytomegalovirus exposure and HLA in healthy donors. Sequenced by immunoSEQ multiplex PCR; TCRdb stores in-frame clones only, minus some. The data contain a few hundred thousand clones, roughly 85% of them singletons. The sequenced sample consisted of PBMCs. The receptors come from a woman aged 18 to 35 in good health and CMV-seronegative. Each CDR3 is given with its conserved first and last residue. The D gene is left open where the match is weak. Clone size is shown for a subset of rows, as once, few, many or a class of expanded clone.

j_gene | v_gene | d_gene | len | abundance | CDR3aa | CDR3nt
TRBJ2-3 | TRBV5-1 | TRBD2 | 17 | NA | CASSLEGTSGNWDTQYF | TGCGCCAGCAGCTTGGAGGGAACTAGCGGGAACTGGGATACGCAGTATTTT
TRBJ2-4 | TRBV11-2 | NA | 16 | NA | CASSSFGSRAKNIQYF | TGTGCCAGCAGCTCCTTTGGGAGCCGGGCCAAAAACATTCAGTACTTC
TRBJ1-1 | TRBV9 | TRBD1 | 15 | NA | CASSAQGAAGTEAFF | TGTGCCAGCAGCGCTCAGGGGGCGGCGGGCACTGAAGCTTTCTTT
TRBJ2-7 | TRBV28 | TRBD1 | 14 | NA | CASRSTGGGYEQYF | TGTGCCAGCAGATCTACAGGGGGCGGCTACGAGCAGTACTTC
TRBJ1-3 | TRBV6-5 | NA | 14 | NA | CASSYAYSGNTIYF | TGTGCCAGCAGTTACGCCTACTCTGGAAACACCATATATTTT
TRBJ2-6 | TRBV6-1 | NA | 14 | few | CASTRDSGANVLTF | TGTGCCAGCACGAGAGACTCTGGGGCCAACGTCCTGACTTTC
TRBJ1-2 | TRBV5-1 | NA | 13 | NA | CASSPDGIYGYTF | TGCGCCAGCAGCCCGGACGGGATCTATGGCTACACCTTC
TRBJ2-6 | TRBV7-8 | NA | 15 | NA | CASSLGAPGANVLTF | TGTGCCAGCAGCTTGGGGGCCCCTGGGGCCAACGTCCTGACTTTC
TRBJ2-5 | TRBV6-5 | NA | 15 | NA | CASSYSRLVRETQYF | TGTGCCAGCAGTTACTCCCGGCTAGTTAGGGAGACCCAGTACTTC
TRBJ2-7 | TRBV28 | TRBD1 | 14 | NA | CASSPQGASYEQYF | TGTGCCAGCAGTCCGCAGGGGGCCTCCTACGAGCAGTACTTC
TRBJ2-7 | TRBV4-2 | NA | 17 | NA | CASSQEVLEGGSYEQYF | TGTGCCAGCAGCCAAGAAGTGCTCGAGGGCGGCTCCTACGAGCAGTACTTC
TRBJ1-2 | TRBV5-4 | NA | 17 | NA | CASSLGTDVYINYGYTF | TGTGCCAGCAGCTTAGGTACAGACGTCTATATTAACTATGGCTACACCTTC
TRBJ1-2 | TRBV10-3 | TRBD1 | 15 | once | CAISDPGQGPYGYTF | TGTGCCATCAGTGATCCGGGACAGGGGCCTTATGGCTACACCTTC
TRBJ2-3 | TRBV28 | TRBD2 | 15 | NA | CASSPTSGITDTQYF | TGTGCCAGCAGTCCGACTAGCGGGATAACAGATACGCAGTATTTT
TRBJ2-2 | TRBV11-2 | NA | 15 | NA | CASSSDQVTYGELFF | TGTGCCAGCAGCTCAGACCAGGTGACGTACGGGGAGCTGTTTTTT
TRBJ2-7 | TRBV6-1 | NA | 13 | NA | CASSQGGPYEQYF | TGTGCCAGCAGTCAAGGGGGGCCCTACGAGCAGTACTTC
TRBJ2-2 | TRBV30 | NA | 15 | NA | CAWRGGSQNTGELFF | TGTGCCTGGAGAGGAGGGAGCCAGAACACCGGGGAGCTGTTTTTT
TRBJ1-2 | TRBV6-1 | NA | 11 | NA | CASSGGVGYTF | TGTGCCAGCAGTGGGGGGGTTGGCTACACCTTC
TRBJ2-2 | TRBV4-2 | TRBD2 | 17 | NA | CASSQPLAGPNTGELFF | TGTGCCAGCAGCCAGCCCTTAGCGGGACCGAACACCGGGGAGCTGTTTTTT
TRBJ2-7 | TRBV11-1 | TRBD2 | 18 | once | CASSLVFSGLAGAYEQYF | TGTGCCAGCAGCTTAGTTTTCTCAGGGCTAGCGGGCGCCTACGAGCAGTACTTC
TRBJ2-7 | TRBV6-5 | NA | 14 | NA | CASSREAVSDEQYF | TGTGCCAGCAGTCGGGAAGCCGTCAGCGACGAGCAGTACTTC
TRBJ2-7 | TRBV5-1 | NA | 16 | NA | CASSRGLSGITYEQYF | TGCGCCAGCAGCAGGGGGCTTAGCGGAATCACCTACGAGCAGTACTTC
TRBJ2-4 | TRBV6-5 | NA | 14 | NA | CASSYASGENIQYF | TGTGCCAGCAGTTACGCTTCCGGGGAGAACATTCAGTACTTC
TRBJ1-5 | TRBV7-8 | NA | 13 | few | CASTQRGNQPQHF | TGTGCCAGCACCCAAAGGGGTAATCAGCCCCAGCATTTT
TRBJ2-2 | TRBV5-4 | TRBD2 | 17 | NA | CASSFEISGRGTGELFF | TGTGCCAGCAGCTTTGAGATTAGCGGGAGAGGGACCGGGGAGCTGTTTTTT
TRBJ2-3 | TRBV7-7 | NA | 15 | NA | CASSLSPVPADTQYF | TGTGCCAGCAGCTTAAGTCCGGTCCCGGCAGATACGCAGTATTTT
TRBJ1-1 | TRBV30 | NA | 10 | NA | CAWKGFEAFF | TGTGCCTGGAAGGGGTTTGAAGCTTTCTTT
TRBJ1-1 | TRBV6-5 | NA | 15 | NA | CASSYSVGGNTEAFF | TGTGCCAGCAGTTACTCGGTGGGGGGGAACACTGAAGCTTTCTTT
TRBJ1-3 | TRBV19 | NA | 15 | NA | CASRTRGSDGNTIYF | TGTGCCAGTAGAACCAGGGGCTCTGATGGAAACACCATATATTTT
TRBJ2-1 | TRBV6-4 | TRBD2 | 15 | NA | CASSPGTSIRHEQFF | TGTGCCAGCAGTCCCGGGACTAGTATTCGTCATGAGCAGTTCTTC
TRBJ2-1 | TRBV20-1 | NA | 10 | NA | CSASVDEQFF | TGCAGTGCTAGTGTAGATGAGCAGTTCTTC
TRBJ1-2 | TRBV7-3 | NA | 15 | NA | CASSSNPPLTYGYTF | TGTGCCAGCAGCTCAAACCCGCCACTAACCTATGGCTACACCTTC
TRBJ1-1 | TRBV6-5 | TRBD1 | 14 | NA | CASSSTGGDTEAFF | TGTGCCAGCAGTTCGACAGGGGGGGACACTGAAGCTTTCTTT
TRBJ2-2 | TRBV6-5 | TRBD1 | 15 | NA | CASSADRGSTGELFF | TGTGCCAGCAGTGCTGACAGGGGATCCACCGGGGAGCTGTTTTTT
TRBJ2-5 | TRBV6-5 | NA | 14 | NA | CASSPLRAQETQYF | TGTGCCAGCAGTCCCTTGCGGGCCCAAGAGACCCAGTACTTC
TRBJ2-5 | TRBV9 | TRBD2 | 17 | NA | CASSVGLAGGPEETQYF | TGTGCCAGCAGCGTAGGTTTAGCGGGAGGGCCGGAGGAGACCCAGTACTTC
TRBJ2-7 | TRBV29-1 | TRBD1 | 14 | NA | CRLLPDRGNYEQYF | TGCAGACTACTACCTGACAGGGGGAACTACGAGCAGTACTTC
TRBJ2-7 | TRBV5-1 | TRBD2 | 18 | few | CASSFVRLGLAGVDEQYF | TGCGCCAGCAGCTTTGTTCGACTGGGGCTAGCGGGAGTCGACGAGCAGTACTTC
TRBJ2-3 | TRBV9 | NA | 16 | many | CASSALRGRGTDTQYF | TGTGCCAGCAGCGCCCTCAGGGGTCGGGGCACAGATACGCAGTATTTT
TRBJ2-7 | TRBV7-8 | TRBD1 | 15 | once | CASSTPGTGGHEQYF | TGTGCCAGCAGCACCCCCGGGACAGGGGGTCACGAGCAGTACTTC
TRBJ2-1 | TRBV11-2 | TRBD2 | 15 | NA | CASSWGTSGRQRQFF | TGTGCCAGCAGCTGGGGGACTAGCGGGAGGCAACGGCAGTTCTTC